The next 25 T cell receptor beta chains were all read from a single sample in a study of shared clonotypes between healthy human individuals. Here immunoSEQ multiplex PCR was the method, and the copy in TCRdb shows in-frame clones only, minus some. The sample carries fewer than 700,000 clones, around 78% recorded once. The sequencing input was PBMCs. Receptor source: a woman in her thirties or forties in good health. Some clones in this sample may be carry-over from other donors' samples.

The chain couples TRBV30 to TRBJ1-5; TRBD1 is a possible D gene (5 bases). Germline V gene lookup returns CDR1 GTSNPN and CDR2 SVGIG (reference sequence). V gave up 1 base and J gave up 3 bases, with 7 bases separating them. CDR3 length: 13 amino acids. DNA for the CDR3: TGTGCCTGGAGTGGTGGACACAATCAGCCCCAGCATTTT. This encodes CAWSGGHNQPQHF.

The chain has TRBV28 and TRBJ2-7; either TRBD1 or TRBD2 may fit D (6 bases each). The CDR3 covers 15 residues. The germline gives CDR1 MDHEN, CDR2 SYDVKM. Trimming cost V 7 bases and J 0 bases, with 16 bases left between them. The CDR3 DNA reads TGTGCCAGCATTCGAGGGGGGCAGCCCTCCTACGAGCAGTACTTC. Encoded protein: CASIRGGQPSYEQYF.

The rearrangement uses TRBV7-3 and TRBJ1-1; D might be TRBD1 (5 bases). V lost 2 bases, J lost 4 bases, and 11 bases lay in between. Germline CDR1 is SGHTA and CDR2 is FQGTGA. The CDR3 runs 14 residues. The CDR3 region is CASSLGGVGTEAFF. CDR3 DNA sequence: TGTGCCAGCAGCTTAGGAGGGGTGGGCACTGAAGCTTTCTTT.

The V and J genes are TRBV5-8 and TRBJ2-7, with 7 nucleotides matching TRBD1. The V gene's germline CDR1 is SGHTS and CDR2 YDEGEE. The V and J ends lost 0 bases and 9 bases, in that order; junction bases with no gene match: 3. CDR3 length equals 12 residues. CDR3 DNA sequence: TGTGCCAGCAGCTTGGACCGGGACAGGCAGTACTTC. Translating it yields CASSLDRDRQYF.

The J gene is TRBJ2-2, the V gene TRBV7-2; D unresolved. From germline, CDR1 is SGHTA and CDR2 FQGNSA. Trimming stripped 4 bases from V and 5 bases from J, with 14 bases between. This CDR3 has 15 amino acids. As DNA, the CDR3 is TGTGCCAGCAGCTCCGCCCCGCTTGGAACCGGGGAGCTGTTTTTT. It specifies CASSSAPLGTGELFF.

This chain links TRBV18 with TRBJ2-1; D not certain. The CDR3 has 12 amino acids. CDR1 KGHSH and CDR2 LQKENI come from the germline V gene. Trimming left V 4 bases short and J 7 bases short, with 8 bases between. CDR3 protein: CASSQDGNEQFF. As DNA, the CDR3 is TGTGCCAGCTCACAAGACGGTAATGAGCAGTTCTTC.

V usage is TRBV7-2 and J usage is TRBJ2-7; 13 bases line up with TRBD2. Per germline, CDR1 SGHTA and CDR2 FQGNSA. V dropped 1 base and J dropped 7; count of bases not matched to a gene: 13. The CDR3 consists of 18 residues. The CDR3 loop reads CASSLDLLAGGPGDEQYF. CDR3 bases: TGTGCCAGCAGCTTAGATCTACTAGCGGGAGGGCCTGGGGATGAGCAGTACTTC.

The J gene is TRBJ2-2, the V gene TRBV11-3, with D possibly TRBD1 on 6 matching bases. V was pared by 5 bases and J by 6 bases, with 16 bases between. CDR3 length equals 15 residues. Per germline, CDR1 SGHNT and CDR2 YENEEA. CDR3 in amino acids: CASSQRGSPSGELFF. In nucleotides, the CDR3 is TGTGCCAGCAGCCAAAGGGGGTCCCCTTCCGGGGAGCTGTTTTTT. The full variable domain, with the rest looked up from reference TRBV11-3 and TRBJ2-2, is EAGVVQSPRYKIIEKKQPVAFWCNPISGHNTLYWYLQNLGQGPELLIRYENEEAVDDSQLPKDRFSAERLKGVDSTLKIQPAELGDSAVYLCASSQRGSPSGELFFGEGSRLTVL.

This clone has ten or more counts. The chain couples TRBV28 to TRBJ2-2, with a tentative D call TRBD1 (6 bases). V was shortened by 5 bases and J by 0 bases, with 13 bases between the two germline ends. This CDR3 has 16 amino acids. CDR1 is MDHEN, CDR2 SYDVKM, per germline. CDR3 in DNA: TGTGCCAGCAGTAGCGGACAGACCGCGAACACCGGGGAGCTGTTTTTT. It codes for CASSSGQTANTGELFF.

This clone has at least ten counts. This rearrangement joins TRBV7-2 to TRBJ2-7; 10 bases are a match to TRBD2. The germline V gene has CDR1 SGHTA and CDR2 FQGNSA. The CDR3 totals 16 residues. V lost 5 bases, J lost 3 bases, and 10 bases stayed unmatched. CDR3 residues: CASSPSGTSVYYEQYF. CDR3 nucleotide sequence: TGTGCCAGCAGCCCATCCGGGACTAGCGTGTACTACGAGCAGTACTTC.

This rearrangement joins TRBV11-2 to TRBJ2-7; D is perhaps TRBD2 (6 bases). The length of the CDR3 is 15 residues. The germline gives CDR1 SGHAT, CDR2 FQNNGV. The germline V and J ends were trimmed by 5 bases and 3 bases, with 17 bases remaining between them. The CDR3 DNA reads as TGTGCCAGCAGCCGGGGACTCTCGGAGGGCTACGAGCAGTACTTC. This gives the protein CASSRGLSEGYEQYF.

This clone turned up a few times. The CDR3 nucleotides read TGTGCCAGCAGTCCAACTCAGGGGGGCCGACACTACGAGCAGTACTTC. Amino acid sequence: CASSPTQGGRHYEQYF. The chain joins TRBV28 to TRBJ2-7, with D possibly TRBD1 on 7 matching bases. CDR1 and CDR2 (germline): MDHEN, SYDVKM. Trimming left V 5 bases short and J 3 bases short, with 20 bases between. The CDR3 has 16 residues.

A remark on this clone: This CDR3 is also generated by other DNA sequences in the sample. DNA for the CDR3: TGTGCCAGTAGCCCGGGACTTGTCTATGGCTACACCTTC. This encodes CASSPGLVYGYTF. The V call is TRBV19, the J call TRBJ1-2, with a weak D call TRBD1 (5 bases). The germline CDR1 and CDR2 sequences are LNHDA and SQIVND (reference sequence). The CDR3 has 13 residues. Deletions cut 6 bases from V and 4 bases from J, with 12 bases between.

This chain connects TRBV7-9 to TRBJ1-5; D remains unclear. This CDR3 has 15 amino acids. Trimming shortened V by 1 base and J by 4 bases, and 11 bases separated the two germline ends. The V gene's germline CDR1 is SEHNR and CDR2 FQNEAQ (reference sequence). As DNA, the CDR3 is TGTGCCAGCAGCTTAGACCTGGCGGCGAATCAGCCCCAGCATTTT. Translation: CASSLDLAANQPQHF.

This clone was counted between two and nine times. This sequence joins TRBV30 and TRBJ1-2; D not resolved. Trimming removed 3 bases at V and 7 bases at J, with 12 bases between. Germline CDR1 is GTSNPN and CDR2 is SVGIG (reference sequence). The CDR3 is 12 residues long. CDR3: CAWSPGMVGYTF. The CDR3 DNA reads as TGTGCCTGGAGCCCAGGTATGGTTGGCTACACCTTC.

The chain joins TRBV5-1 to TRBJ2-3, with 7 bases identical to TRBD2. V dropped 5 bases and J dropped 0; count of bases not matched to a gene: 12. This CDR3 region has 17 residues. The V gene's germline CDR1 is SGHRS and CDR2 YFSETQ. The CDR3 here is CASSSLAGTTSTDTQYF. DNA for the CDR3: TGCGCCAGCAGTTCTTTAGCGGGCACAACTAGCACAGATACGCAGTATTTT.

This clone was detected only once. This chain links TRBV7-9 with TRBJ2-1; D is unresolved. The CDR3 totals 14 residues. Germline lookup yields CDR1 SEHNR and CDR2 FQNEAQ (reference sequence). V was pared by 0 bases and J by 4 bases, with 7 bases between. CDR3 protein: CASSLAHWYNEQFF. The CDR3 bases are TGTGCCAGCAGCTTAGCGCACTGGTACAATGAGCAGTTCTTC.

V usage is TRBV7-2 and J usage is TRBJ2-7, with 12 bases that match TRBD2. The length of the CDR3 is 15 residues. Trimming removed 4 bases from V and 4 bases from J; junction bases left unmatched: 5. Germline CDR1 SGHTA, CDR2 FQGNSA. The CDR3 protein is CASSWLAGGPYEQYF. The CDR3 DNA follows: TGTGCCAGCAGCTGGCTAGCGGGAGGGCCTTACGAGCAGTACTTC.

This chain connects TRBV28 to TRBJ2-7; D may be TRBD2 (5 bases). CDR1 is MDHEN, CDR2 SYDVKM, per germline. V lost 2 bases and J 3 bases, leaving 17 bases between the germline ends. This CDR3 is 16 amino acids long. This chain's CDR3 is CASSLAGRLVSYEQYF. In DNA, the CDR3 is TGTGCCAGCAGTTTAGCGGGCCGGTTGGTCAGCTACGAGCAGTACTTC.

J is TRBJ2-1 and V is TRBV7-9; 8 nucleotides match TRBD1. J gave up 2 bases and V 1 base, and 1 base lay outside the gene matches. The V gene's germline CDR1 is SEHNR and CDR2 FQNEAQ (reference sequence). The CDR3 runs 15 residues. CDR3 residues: CASSLVRGPYNEQFF. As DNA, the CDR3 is TGTGCCAGCAGCTTAGTCAGGGGGCCCTACAATGAGCAGTTCTTC.

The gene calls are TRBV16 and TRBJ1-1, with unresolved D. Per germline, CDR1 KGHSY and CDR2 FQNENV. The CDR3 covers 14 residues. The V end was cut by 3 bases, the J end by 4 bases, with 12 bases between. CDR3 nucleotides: TGTGCCAGCAGCCAGCGGTCCGGTGGCACTGAAGCTTTCTTT. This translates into CASSQRSGGTEAFF. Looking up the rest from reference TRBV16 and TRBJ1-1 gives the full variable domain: GEEVAQTPKHLVRGEGQKAKLYCAPIKGHSYVFWYQQVLKNEFKFLISFQNENVFDETGMPKERFSAKCLPNSPCSLEIQATKLEDSAVYFCASSQRSGGTEAFFGQGTRLTVV.

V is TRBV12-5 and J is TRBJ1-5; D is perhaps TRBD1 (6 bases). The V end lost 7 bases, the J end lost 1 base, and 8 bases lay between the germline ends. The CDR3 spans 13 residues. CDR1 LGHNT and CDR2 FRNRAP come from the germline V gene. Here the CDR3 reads CASEQGSNQPQHF. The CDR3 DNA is TGTGCTAGTGAACAGGGAAGCAATCAGCCCCAGCATTTT.

This chain's CDR3 is CASSLSGRVGNEQFF. The CDR3 nucleotides read TGTGCCAGCAGCTTAAGCGGGAGGGTCGGGAATGAGCAGTTCTTC. The chain couples TRBV7-3 to TRBJ2-1; TRBD2 matches 9 bases. V dropped 1 base and J dropped 7; count of bases not matched to a gene: 5. Germline CDR1 reads SGHTA; CDR2 reads FQGTGA. The length of the CDR3 is 15 residues.

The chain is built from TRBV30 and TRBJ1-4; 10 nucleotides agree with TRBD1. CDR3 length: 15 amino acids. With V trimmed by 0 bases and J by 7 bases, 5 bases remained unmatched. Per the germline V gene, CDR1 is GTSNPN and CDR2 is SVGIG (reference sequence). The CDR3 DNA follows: TGTGCCTGGAGTGTAGGGGGGGACAGGGGTGAAAAACTGTTTTTT. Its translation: CAWSVGGDRGEKLFF.

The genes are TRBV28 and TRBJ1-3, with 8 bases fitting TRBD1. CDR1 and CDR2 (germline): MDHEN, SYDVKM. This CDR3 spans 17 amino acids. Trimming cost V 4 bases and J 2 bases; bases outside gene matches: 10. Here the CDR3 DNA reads TGTGCCAGCAGTTCCTGGACAGGGACTGTTGCTGGAAACACCATATATTTT. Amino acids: CASSSWTGTVAGNTIYF.